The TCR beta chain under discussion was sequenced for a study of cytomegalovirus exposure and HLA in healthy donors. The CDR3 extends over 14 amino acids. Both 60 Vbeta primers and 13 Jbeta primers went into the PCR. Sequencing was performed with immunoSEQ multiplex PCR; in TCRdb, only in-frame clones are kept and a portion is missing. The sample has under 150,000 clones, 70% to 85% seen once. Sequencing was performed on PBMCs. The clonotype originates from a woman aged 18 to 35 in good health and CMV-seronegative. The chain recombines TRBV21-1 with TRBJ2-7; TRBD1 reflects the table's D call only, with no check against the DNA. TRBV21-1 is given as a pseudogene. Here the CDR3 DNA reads TGTGCCAGCAGCAAACTAGACAGGGCCTACGAGCAGTACGTC. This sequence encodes CASSKLDRAYEQYV.